These 26 T cell receptor beta chains share one sample of origin, sequenced in a study of blood T cells in healthy people across ages. Using a J-beta primer mix together with a sample-barcoded 5' primer, a second PCR was run for roughly 6 to 11 cycles. TCRdb fed the 5' RACE reads into MiXCR, producing one record per CDR3 protein. This sample has roughly 930,000 distinct CDR3 sequences, with 40% to 60% found just once. The sequenced sample was blood. The receptors were sampled from a young man in good health.

This clonotype turned up a few times. This chain links TRBV7-9 with TRBJ2-7; the match to TRBD1 covers 7 bases. J was trimmed by 1 base and V by 4 bases; bases with no gene match: 7. The CDR3 runs to 15 residues. CDR1 SEHNR and CDR2 FQNEAQ come from the germline V gene (reference sequence). The CDR3 DNA reads TGTGCCAGCAGCTCTAACAGGGGATGGTCCTACGAGCAGTACTTC. Its protein is CASSSNRGWSYEQYF.

This chain links TRBV28 with TRBJ2-1, with D uncertain. The CDR3 loop spans 13 amino acids. Per germline, CDR1 MDHEN and CDR2 SYDVKM. CDR3 in DNA: TGTTCCCACTCTCACTTTACCTACAATGAGCAGTTCTTC. Its translation: CSHSHFTYNEQFF.

J is TRBJ1-2 and V is TRBV3-1; 7 bases fit TRBD1. This CDR3 region has 13 residues. The germline gives CDR1 LGHDT, CDR2 YNNKEL (reference sequence). The V gene end was trimmed by 6 bases and the J gene end by 7 bases; junction bases not matched to a gene: 8. CDR3 bases: TGTGCCAGCAGAACTTCAGGGGGGTCTGGCTACACCTTC. Its protein is CASRTSGGSGYTF.

This clonotype was observed a handful of times. This chain uses TRBV12-3 or TRBV12-4 with TRBJ1-2; D is possibly TRBD1 (6 bases). Trimming pared 2 bases from V and 7 bases from J, leaving 14 bases between. This CDR3 has 14 amino acids. The CDR3 here is CASSLLGGAGGYTF. The CDR3 region has the DNA TGTGCCAGCAGTTTATTAGGGGGGGCTGGTGGCTACACCTTC.

Within the sample, this clonotype is medium-sized (0.01 to 0.1%). The chain employs TRBV7-2 and TRBJ2-7; D possibly corresponds to TRBD1 (6 bases). Germline V gene lookup returns CDR1 SGHTA and CDR2 FQGNSA. The V and J ends lost 4 bases and 2 bases respectively, with 21 bases between them. This CDR3 has 17 residues. The CDR3 spells CASSYTRDTPNTYEQYF. The DNA of the CDR3 is TGTGCCAGCAGCTACACCCGGGACACCCCCAATACCTACGAGCAGTACTTC.

This chain joins TRBV28 and TRBJ2-3; 9 nucleotides match TRBD2. The CDR3 is made up of 16 amino acids. The junction had 7 bases not matched to a gene; V was cut back by 6 bases and J by 0 bases. The germline V gene has CDR1 MDHEN and CDR2 SYDVKM. The CDR3 DNA follows: TGTGCCAGCAGATCCCTTAGCGGGGGCAGCACAGATACGCAGTATTTT. Encoded protein: CASRSLSGGSTDTQYF.

This clonotype came up a few times. The genes are TRBV29-1 and TRBJ1-2; D uncertain. Germline V gene lookup returns CDR1 SQVTM and CDR2 ANQGSEA. The CDR3 loop spans 13 amino acids. V was pared by 7 bases and J by 0 bases, with 12 bases between. The CDR3 DNA reads as TGCAGCGGCACTTATGGAGCTAACTATGGCTACACCTTC. This translates into CSGTYGANYGYTF.

This clonotype has only one observation. The chain has TRBV20-1 and TRBJ1-1; a weak D match, TRBD1 (6 bases). The ends were cut back, 1 base at V and 4 bases at J, with 16 bases in the middle. Per the germline V gene, CDR1 is DFQATT and CDR2 is SNEGSKA (reference sequence). The CDR3 runs to 15 residues. CDR3: CSARVFDRMGTEAFF. The CDR3 DNA reads TGCAGTGCTAGAGTGTTCGACAGGATGGGCACTGAAGCTTTCTTT.

There are a few counts of this clonotype. This sequence joins TRBV3-1 and TRBJ2-5; 7 nucleotides align to TRBD2. The germline V gene has CDR1 LGHDT and CDR2 YNNKEL (reference sequence). CDR3 length: 15 amino acids. With 3 bases clipped from V and 2 bases from J, the junction kept 6 bases outside the gene matches. The CDR3 loop reads CASSHLRDYQETQYF. Written as DNA, the CDR3 is TGTGCCAGCAGCCATCTCCGGGACTATCAAGAGACCCAGTACTTC.

This clonotype turned up a few times. The CDR3 DNA reads as TGTGCCAGCAGTGATATTAGCTCTGGGGCCAACGTCCTGACTTTC. Translation: CASSDISSGANVLTF. The chain carries TRBV6-4 and TRBJ2-6; D gene ambiguous. From germline, CDR1 is MRHNA and CDR2 SNTAGT. CDR3 size: 15 residues. V lost 3 bases, J lost 0 bases, and 6 bases lay in between.

A remark on this clonotype: Possible read error: a much larger clone is one base away. The V call is TRBV19, the J call TRBJ2-3, with D perhaps matching TRBD2 (5 bases). Germline V gives CDR1 LNHDA, CDR2 SQIVND (reference sequence). The CDR3 totals 15 residues. Trimming took off 6 bases at V and 3 bases at J, with 16 bases between the two ends. CDR3 DNA sequence: TGTGCCAGTAGGGACTCGCAAACTTCAACAGATACGCAGTATTTT. Protein: CASRDSQTSTDTQYF.

The chain combines TRBV5-6 with TRBJ2-3; 7 bases line up with TRBD2. V shed 1 base, J shed 1 base, and the junction held 6 bases outside the gene matches. This CDR3 spans 16 amino acids. Germline V gene lookup returns CDR1 SGHDT and CDR2 YYEEEE. The CDR3 here is CASSLIGGTGTDTQYF. In DNA, the CDR3 is TGTGCCAGCAGCTTGATCGGGGGGACCGGCACAGATACGCAGTATTTT.

The chain employs TRBV4-2 and TRBJ1-2; D is uncertain. Germline CDR1 and CDR2: LGHNA and YNFKEQ. The CDR3 runs to 12 residues. With 4 bases removed from V and 8 bases from J, the gap between germline ends came to 11 bases. CDR3 in DNA: TGTGCCAGCAGCCGAGAGGCGGGGGGCTACACCTTC. Protein product: CASSREAGGYTF.

The chain couples TRBV4-2 to TRBJ2-1; the match to TRBD1 covers 12 bases. Germline V gene data show CDR1 as LGHNA and CDR2 as YNFKEQ. CDR3 length equals 17 residues. V trimming: 4 bases; J trimming: 7 bases; junction bases outside the gene matches: 11. In DNA form, the CDR3 reads TGTGCCAGCAGCCGAGGGACAGGGGGCGAGGTGTGGAATGAGCAGTTCTTC. Protein: CASSRGTGGEVWNEQFF.

The rearrangement joins TRBV7-3 to TRBJ2-7, with D unclear. The better agreement between TRBJ2-5 and the DNA end casts doubt on the J call. This CDR3 region has 15 residues. The germline CDR1 and CDR2 sequences are SGHTA and FQGTGA. DNA of the CDR3: TGTGCCAGCAGCTTACACGCTGCTGGTTGGGAGACCCAGTACTTC. This encodes CASSLHAAGWETQYF.

This rearrangement joins TRBV29-1 to TRBJ2-1; tentative D call: TRBD1 (6 bases). The CDR3 has 12 amino acids. The germline CDR1 and CDR2 sequences are SQVTM and ANQGSEA. Trimming left V 7 bases short and J 11 bases short, with 18 bases between. CDR3 protein: CSARTQGNKQFF. The CDR3 DNA reads TGCAGCGCCCGGACACAGGGTAATAAGCAGTTCTTC.

The genes are TRBV6-1 and TRBJ2-7; D might be TRBD1 (6 bases). The closer fit of TRBJ2-5 to the DNA end suggests the J call may be wrong. This CDR3 spans 14 amino acids. CDR1 and CDR2 from the germline V gene are MNHNS and SASEGT. The CDR3 spells CASSGGTGTETQYF. Here the CDR3 DNA reads TGTGCCAGCAGTGGAGGTACAGGGACAGAGACCCAGTACTTC.

Remarks on this clonotype: This may come from a read error, since a much larger clone is one base off. V is TRBV27 and J is TRBJ2-5, with 9 bases fitting TRBD2. Germline CDR1 is MNHEY and CDR2 is SMNVEV (reference sequence). V dropped 6 bases and J dropped 0; count of bases not matched to a gene: 8. The CDR3 contains 16 residues. The CDR3: CASSPCGRGNQETQYF. CDR3 sequence (DNA): TGTGCCAGCAGCCCCTGCGGGAGGGGAAACCAAGAGACCCAGTACTTC.

The chain joins TRBV12-3 or TRBV12-4 to TRBJ2-5; D call uncertain. This CDR3 contains 11 residues. In DNA, the CDR3 is TGTACCGGCAGTTTGAGGGAGACCCAGTACTTC. Amino acids: CTGSLRETQYF.

This chain connects TRBV29-1 to TRBJ2-3, with 9 positions matching TRBD2. V dropped 4 bases and J dropped 3; count of bases not matched to a gene: 2. The CDR3 consists of 13 residues. The germline gives CDR1 SQVTM, CDR2 ANQGSEA. The DNA of the CDR3 is TGCAGCGTTGCTAGCGGGATGACAGATACGCAGTATTTT. It codes for CSVASGMTDTQYF.

The chain carries TRBV27 and TRBJ2-7, with 9 bases matching TRBD1. The V gene's germline CDR1 is MNHEY and CDR2 SMNVEV (reference sequence). CDR3 length equals 15 residues. The V and J ends lost 6 bases and 2 bases, in that order; junction bases with no gene match: 8. In DNA, the CDR3 is TGTGCCAGCAGCTACGAGGGACAGGGAACCTACGAGCAGTACTTC. Its protein product is CASSYEGQGTYEQYF.

The chain is built from TRBV20-1 and TRBJ2-3; D could derive from TRBD1 or TRBD2 (6 bases each). Trimming pared 2 bases from V and 1 base from J, leaving 10 bases between. Germline CDR1 DFQATT, CDR2 SNEGSKA (reference sequence). This CDR3 spans 14 amino acids. In DNA, the CDR3 is TGCAGTGCTAGACCCCGGGGGCGCACAGATACGCAGTATTTT. Translated: CSARPRGRTDTQYF.

This clonotype has a single count. This may be a read error: a much more frequent sequence differs by one nucleotide. The chain carries TRBV20-1 and TRBJ2-1, with 10 positions matching TRBD1. Trimming at V came to 6 bases and at J to 6 bases, leaving 11 bases not matched to a gene. Germline V gene lookup returns CDR1 DFQATT and CDR2 SNEGSKA (reference sequence). The CDR3 runs to 15 residues. The CDR3 is CSANPGTGETNEQFF. The CDR3 DNA reads TGCAGTGCAAACCCCGGGACAGGGGAGACCAATGAGCAGTTCTTC.

As to this clonotype: A read error may produce the germline difference seen at one junction end. V usage is TRBV20-1 and J usage is TRBJ1-6; D might be TRBD1 (6 bases). The CDR3 covers 14 residues. CDR1 is DFQATT and CDR2 is SNEGSKA in the germline V gene (reference sequence). The CDR3 bases are TGCAGTGCAAAAAGGACAGCTTATAAGTCACCCCTCCACTTT. This gives the protein CSAKRTAYKSPLHF.

This clonotype was detected a few times. The chain uses TRBV12-3 or TRBV12-4 and TRBJ2-3; TRBD2 is a possible D gene (6 bases). The CDR3 is 17 residues long. V shed 3 bases and J shed 0 bases, with 16 bases lying between them. CDR3 loop: CASSFLGRGDSTDTQYF. The CDR3 region has the DNA TGTGCCAGCAGTTTCTTGGGGCGGGGCGATAGCACAGATACGCAGTATTTT.

The chain employs TRBV29-1 and TRBJ2-5; D unclear. Trimming left V 7 bases short and J 1 base short, with 13 bases between. The CDR3 runs 13 residues. Germline V gives CDR1 SQVTM, CDR2 ANQGSEA. CDR3 amino acids: CSGTQYGQETQYF. CDR3 bases: TGCAGCGGTACCCAGTACGGCCAAGAGACCCAGTACTTC.